This is a list of T cell receptor beta chains from one sample in a study of blood T cell repertoires in COVID-19. The method was immunoSEQ multiplex PCR; TCRdb's version includes in-frame clones alone and lacks a portion of them. The sample holds about 140,000 clones, approximately 82% seen once. Input material: peripheral blood. The receptors here all came from a man aged 60-69 years who had recovered from COVID-19. Both conserved end residues are part of each CDR3. A D gene is named only where the DNA matches it firmly. Size is stated for part of the rows, as once, few or many counts, or as a class when the clone is expanded.

>TRBV5-1|TRBD1|17|TRBJ1-3|-
TGCGCCAGCAGCCCTCTGGAGGGGGCGAGCTCTGGAAACACCATATATTTT
CASSPLEGASSGNTIYF
>TRBV5-1|TRBD2|21|TRBJ2-3|-
TGCGCCAGCAGCTCCTTGTTAGAGGGGACTAGCGGGGGCTTCAGGACAGATACGCAGTATTTT
CASSSLLEGTSGGFRTDTQYF
>TRBV7-2|-|15|TRBJ2-2|-
TGTGCCAGCAGCCCTCCGGGAACCACCCAGGGGGAGCTGTTTTTT
CASSPPGTTQGELFF
>TRBV9|TRBD2|12|TRBJ2-1|-
TGTGCCAGCAGCCCCGGACTAGGGGACCAGTTCTTC
CASSPGLGDQFF
>TRBV7-9|-|14|TRBJ2-5|-
TGTGCCAGCAGCCTAACCGGGAGCGAAGAGACCCAGTACTTC
CASSLTGSEETQYF
>TRBV11-1|TRBD2|15|TRBJ2-2|once
TGTGCCAGCAGCCGATCCATAGCGGGAGCCGGGGAGCTGTTTTTT
CASSRSIAGAGELFF
>TRBV19|TRBD1|14|TRBJ1-1|-
TGTGCCAGTAGGACCCATACAGGGGGCACTGAAGCTTTCTTT
CASRTHTGGTEAFF
>TRBV2|TRBD1|16|TRBJ1-1|-
TGTGCCAGCAGGAAGACAGGGGGCGCTGAGGACACTGAAGCTTTCTTT
CASRKTGGAEDTEAFF
>TRBV28|-|14|TRBJ1-6|few
TGTGCCAGCAGCGTAAGGGGAGGGAATTCACCCCTCCACTTT
CASSVRGGNSPLHF
>TRBV4-3|TRBD2|17|TRBJ2-3|-
TGCGCCAGCAGCCAAGATCCCCTAGCGGGGGTCACAGATACGCAGTATTTT
CASSQDPLAGVTDTQYF
>TRBV10-3|-|15|TRBJ1-1|-
TGTGCCATCAGTGGGAATCTGGGGGCTAGAACTGAAGCTTTCTTT
CAISGNLGARTEAFF
>TRBV28|-|14|TRBJ1-2|-
TGTGCCAGCAACCCCCCCAGGCCCTCCTATGGCTACACCTTC
CASNPPRPSYGYTF
>TRBV5-1|-|15|TRBJ1-5|-
TGCGCCAGCAGCTCCACAGGAGAAAGCAATCAGCCCCAGCATTTT
CASSSTGESNQPQHF
>TRBV14|-|13|TRBJ2-3|-
TGTGCCAGCAGCCAAGAGACTCTACATACGCAGTATTTT
CASSQETLHTQYF
>TRBV1|-|13|TRBJ2-1|-
TGCACCAGCAGCCATCCTCACAGTAATGAGCAGTTCTTC
CTSSHPHSNEQFF
>TRBV29-1|TRBD1|14|TRBJ1-2|-
TGCAGCGTTGGGGAAAAGGACAGGCCCAGTGGCTACACCTTC
CSVGEKDRPSGYTF
>TRBV27|-|13|TRBJ1-5|-
TGTGCCAGCAGTTTCCAGGGGACTCAGCCCCAGCATTTT
CASSFQGTQPQHF
>TRBV6-2/TRBV6-3|TRBD1|16|TRBJ1-5|-
TGTGCCAGCAGTTATCAACAGGGGGAGTTCAATCAGCCCCAGCATTTT
CASSYQQGEFNQPQHF
>TRBV9|TRBD1|15|TRBJ1-6|-
TGTGCCAGCAGCGTAACCGACAGGGCGAATTCACCCCTCCACTTT
CASSVTDRANSPLHF
>TRBV2|-|12|TRBJ2-5|-
TGTGCCAGCGACCAGGGACAAGAGACCCAGTACTTC
CASDQGQETQYF
>TRBV4-3|-|14|TRBJ1-2|-
TGCGCCAGCAGCCAAGATCGGAGGGCTTCGGGCTACACCTTC
CASSQDRRASGYTF
>TRBV6-5|TRBD1|13|TRBJ1-2|-
TGTGCCAGCAGCTGGGGACAGGGGGGCGGCTACACCTTC
CASSWGQGGGYTF
>TRBV27|TRBD1|15|TRBJ1-4|-
TGTGCCAGCAGCCGCCAGACAGGGGAGAATGAAAAACTGTTTTTT
CASSRQTGENEKLFF
>TRBV20-1|-|11|TRBJ2-5|-
TGCAGTGCTCAAATCGCGGAGACCCAGTACTTC
CSAQIAETQYF
>TRBV5-4|-|18|TRBJ2-7|-
TGTGCCAGCAGCTTGTGGGGACCAACAGGGACAAGAACCTACGAGCAGTACTTC
CASSLWGPTGTRTYEQYF
>TRBV2|TRBD2|14|TRBJ2-3|-
TGTGCCACCCTATCGGGGGGAGGCACAGATACGCAGTATTTT
CATLSGGGTDTQYF
>TRBV27|-|17|TRBJ1-5|-
TGTGCCAGCAGTTTCCGCAAACAGGCAAATAGCAATCAGCCCCAGCATTTT
CASSFRKQANSNQPQHF
>TRBV5-1|TRBD1|13|TRBJ1-1|few
TGCGCCAGCAGCTTAACAGGGGGCTATGAAGCTTTCTTT
CASSLTGGYEAFF
>TRBV28|TRBD1|16|TRBJ2-2|once
TGTGCCAGCAGTTCGTCCGGGACAGGGGGCTTCGGGGAGCTGTTTTTT
CASSSSGTGGFGELFF
>TRBV7-9|TRBD2|16|TRBJ2-3|-
TGTGCCAGCAGCTTAGCGCTGGGGACTAGCAGAGATACGCAGTATTTT
CASSLALGTSRDTQYF
>TRBV21-1|-|15|TRBJ1-2|-
TGTGCCAGCAGCAAAGCCGGGACAGGGAGGTATGGCTACACCTTC
CASSKAGTGRYGYTF
>TRBV10-1|TRBD1|19|TRBJ2-3|-
TGCGCCAGCAGTGAGTCGGTGGGGGTGACAGGGGGATTCACAGATACGCAGTATTTT
CASSESVGVTGGFTDTQYF
>TRBV2|-|14|TRBJ1-4|many
TGTGCCAGTCGAACATCCGCTGGAGGTGAAAAACTGTTTTTT
CASRTSAGGEKLFF
>TRBV7-8|TRBD1|15|TRBJ2-1|few
TGTGCCAGCAGCCGAGGACAGGGTCTACGGAATGAGCAGTTCTTC
CASSRGQGLRNEQFF
>TRBV29-1|-|14|TRBJ1-1|-
TGCAGCGTTGAAGAAACGGTAATGAACACTGAAGCTTTCTTT
CSVEETVMNTEAFF
>TRBV19|-|15|TRBJ1-1|-
TGTGCCAGTACTACTGGGGGGGGCCTGAACACTGAAGCTTTCTTT
CASTTGGGLNTEAFF
>TRBV28|TRBD2|14|TRBJ2-2|-
TGTGCCAGCAGTTCTGGACTAGCCGCCGGGGAGCTGTTTTTT
CASSSGLAAGELFF
>TRBV18|-|13|TRBJ1-6|-
TGTGCCAGCTCCCTCGGGTATAATTCACCCCTCCACTTT
CASSLGYNSPLHF
>TRBV5-4|TRBD1|16|TRBJ2-2|-
TGTGCCAGCAGCTCCGGGACAGGGGTTAGCACCGGGGAGCTGTTTTTT
CASSSGTGVSTGELFF
>TRBV11-3|TRBD2|18|TRBJ2-1|-
TGTGCCAGCTCCCCCGGGCGGCGGGAGAACCCAGACTCCAATGAGCAGTTCTTC
CASSPGRRENPDSNEQFF
>TRBV28|-|12|TRBJ2-7|-
TGTGCCAGCCAGAAAGATACCTACGAGCAGTACTTC
CASQKDTYEQYF
>TRBV5-4|TRBD1|16|TRBJ1-6|-
TGTGCCAGCAGCCCTGGACAGGGGTTTGGAGAACGACCCCTCCACTTT
CASSPGQGFGERPLHF
>TRBV6-5|-|14|TRBJ1-2|-
TGTGCCAGCAGTTACCTACAACAGAACTATGGCTACACCTTC
CASSYLQQNYGYTF
>TRBV7-3|-|14|TRBJ2-3|-
TGTGCCAGCAGCCCCGATGGCAGATCAGATACGCAGTATTTT
CASSPDGRSDTQYF
>TRBV6-5|-|13|TRBJ1-5|-
TGTGCCAGCAGTTACGGGCGGGCCGAGCCCCAGCATTTT
CASSYGRAEPQHF
>TRBV11-2|-|15|TRBJ1-4|-
TGTGCCAGCAGCTTACGGGGTCCCACTAATGAAAAACTGTTTTTT
CASSLRGPTNEKLFF
>TRBV6-5|-|14|TRBJ2-7|-
TGTGCCAGCAAAGGAGGGGGGGCAGCCTACGAGCAGTACTTC
CASKGGGAAYEQYF
>TRBV30|TRBD1|16|TRBJ2-5|-
TGTGCCTGGAGTAAGCTTGGCAGGGGGCGCGTCGAGACCCAGTACTTC
CAWSKLGRGRVETQYF
>TRBV19|TRBD2|16|TRBJ2-1|-
TGTGCCAGTAGTCAACCACATGGACTAGCGGGAGGTATGCAGTTCTTC
CASSQPHGLAGGMQFF
>TRBV7-6|TRBD1|16|TRBJ2-1|-
TGTGCCAGCAGCTTAGAAGGGGGCAGCTCCTACAATGAGCAGTTCTTC
CASSLEGGSSYNEQFF
>TRBV4-2|TRBD1|13|TRBJ2-3|-
TGTGCCAGCAGCACCCGAGACAGGGACACGCAGTATTTT
CASSTRDRDTQYF
>TRBV18|TRBD1|16|TRBJ1-3|-
TGTGCCAGCTCACCACTGGGACAGGGAGGCCCCAACACCATATATTTT
CASSPLGQGGPNTIYF
>TRBV7-2|-|13|TRBJ1-2|-
TGTGCCAGCAGCCCCAGTACAGGGTATGGCTACACCTTC
CASSPSTGYGYTF
>TRBV30|-|12|TRBJ2-4|-
TGTGCCTGGAGCGCGCCCAAAAACATTCAGTACTTC
CAWSAPKNIQYF